The subject of this entry is one T cell receptor (beta chain). Germline CDR1 reads MNHEY; CDR2 reads SVGAGI. This CDR3 has 15 residues. The J segment lost 5 bases and the V segment lost 8 bases, leaving 12 bases of the junction unmatched. This record comes from a study of blood T cell repertoires in COVID-19. In the authors' workflow: Estimation of nucleated cell counts relied on the amplification of reference gene primers. Clones were sequenced by immunoSEQ multiplex PCR, and TCRdb holds only the in-frame ones, with some missing. Clonal size and the V and J genes are those of that table, whereas D and trimming came from the DNA. This table holds 400,000 to 450,000 clones, more than 70% found once.

The rearrangement uses TRBV6-5 and TRBJ1-2, with 9 bases lining up with TRBD1. The TCR originated in a woman in her fifties or sixties with COVID-19, enrolled during active disease. Sequenced sample: peripheral blood. As DNA, the CDR3 is TGTGCCAGCGAAGGGCTGGGGACAGGGCGATATGGCTACACCTTC. Translated, it gives CASEGLGTGRYGYTF.